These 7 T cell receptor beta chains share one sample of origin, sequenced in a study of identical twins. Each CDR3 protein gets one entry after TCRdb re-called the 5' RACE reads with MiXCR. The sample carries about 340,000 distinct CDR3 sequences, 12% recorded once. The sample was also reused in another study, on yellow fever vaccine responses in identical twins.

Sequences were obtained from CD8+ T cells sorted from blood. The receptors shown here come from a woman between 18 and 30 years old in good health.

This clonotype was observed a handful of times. This CDR3 is CASSYSQVRGSHNEQFF. CDR3 nucleotide sequence: TGTGCCAGCAGTTACTCCCAGGTTCGGGGCAGCCACAATGAGCAGTTCTTC. The rearrangement links TRBV6-5 to TRBJ2-1, with D perhaps assigned TRBD1 or TRBD2 (5 bases each). Trimming stripped 0 bases from V and 5 bases from J, with 17 bases between. CDR1 and CDR2 (germline): MNHEY, SVGAGI. The CDR3 covers 17 residues.

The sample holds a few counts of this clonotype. The CDR3 region is CATSRKSDYYNEQFF. The CDR3 nucleotides are TGTGCCACCAGCAGAAAATCCGACTACTACAATGAGCAGTTCTTC. The rearrangement links TRBV15 to TRBJ2-1; perhaps TRBD2 as D (5 bases). The CDR3 covers 15 residues. CDR1 and CDR2 (germline): LNHNV, YYDKDF (reference sequence). V was clipped by 2 bases and J by 3 bases, with 11 bases between them.

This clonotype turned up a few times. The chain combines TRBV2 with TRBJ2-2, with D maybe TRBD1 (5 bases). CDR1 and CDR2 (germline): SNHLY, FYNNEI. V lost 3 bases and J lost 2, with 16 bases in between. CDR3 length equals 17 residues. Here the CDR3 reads CASSDHTGETNTGELFF. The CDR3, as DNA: TGTGCCAGCAGTGACCACACAGGAGAAACAAACACCGGGGAGCTGTTTTTT.

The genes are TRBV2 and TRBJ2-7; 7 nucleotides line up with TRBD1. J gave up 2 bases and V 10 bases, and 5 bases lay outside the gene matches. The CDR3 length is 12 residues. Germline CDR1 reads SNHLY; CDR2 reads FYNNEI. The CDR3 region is CATYRGPYEQYF. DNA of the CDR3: TGTGCCACCTACAGGGGCCCCTACGAGCAGTACTTC.

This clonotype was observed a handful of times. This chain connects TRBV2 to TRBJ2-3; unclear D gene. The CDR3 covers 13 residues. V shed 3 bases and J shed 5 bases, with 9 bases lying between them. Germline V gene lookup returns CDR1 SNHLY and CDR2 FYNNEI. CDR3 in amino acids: CASSDNRGDTQYF. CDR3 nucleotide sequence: TGTGCCAGCAGTGACAATCGAGGAGATACGCAGTATTTT.

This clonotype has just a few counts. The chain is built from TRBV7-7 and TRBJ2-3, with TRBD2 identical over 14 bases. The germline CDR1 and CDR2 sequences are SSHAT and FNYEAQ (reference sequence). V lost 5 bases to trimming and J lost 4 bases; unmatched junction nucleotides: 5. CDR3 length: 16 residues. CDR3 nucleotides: TGTGCCAGCAGCGCTCCGGGACTAGCGGGGGCAGATACGCAGTATTTT. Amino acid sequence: CASSAPGLAGADTQYF. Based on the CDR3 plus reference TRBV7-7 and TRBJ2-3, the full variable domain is GAGVSQSPRYKVTKRGQDVTLRCDPISSHATLYWYQQALGQGPEFLTYFNYEAQPDKSGLPSDRFSAERPEGSISTLTIQRTEQRDSAMYRCASSAPGLAGADTQYFGPGTRLTVL.

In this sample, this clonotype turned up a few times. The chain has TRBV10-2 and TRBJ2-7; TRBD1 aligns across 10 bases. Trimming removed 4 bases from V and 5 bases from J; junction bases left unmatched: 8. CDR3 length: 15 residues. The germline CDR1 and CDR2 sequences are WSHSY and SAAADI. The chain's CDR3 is CASSGKGQGPDEQYV. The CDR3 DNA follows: TGCGCCAGCAGTGGTAAGGGACAGGGGCCAGACGAGCAGTACGTC.